These 17 T cell receptor beta chains share one sample of origin, sequenced in a study of control samples from healthy donors and cancer patients. The protocol was immunoSEQ multiplex PCR, while the TCRdb copy is restricted to in-frame clones and leaves out a portion. The sample gives about 140,000 clones, under 95% of which show up once; 5.5% to 7.5% is in the top ten. Input material: blood. The receptors stem from a man between 18 and 29 years old in good health.

The genes are TRBV10-3 and TRBJ1-1, with D hard to call. The CDR3 loop spans 13 amino acids. Trimming removed 10 bases at V and 1 base at J, with 13 bases between. Germline CDR1 reads ENHRY; CDR2 reads SYGVKD. CDR3 sequence reads: CATQDGWNTEAFF. In nucleotides, the CDR3 is TGTGCCACCCAAGATGGGTGGAACACTGAAGCTTTCTTT.

The chain is built from TRBV4-3 and TRBJ2-7, with 9 bases lining up with TRBD2. The germline CDR1 and CDR2 sequences are LGHNA and YSLEER. The CDR3 sequence is 16 residues long. The trim removed 0 bases at V and 4 bases at J, leaving 7 bases unmatched. In nucleotides, the CDR3 is TGCGCCAGCAGCCAAGAGTACCTAGCGGGGATATACGAGCAGTACTTC. This encodes CASSQEYLAGIYEQYF.

This chain joins TRBV6-2 or TRBV6-3 and TRBJ1-5, with TRBD1 identical over 10 bases. The V segment lost 5 bases and the J segment 8 bases; nucleotides outside the gene matches: 12. Germline lookup yields CDR1 MNHEY and CDR2 SVGEGT. The CDR3 runs 16 residues. The CDR3 region has the DNA TGTGCCAGCAGTGGACTGGACAGGGGGGGGGAAAAGCCCCAGCATTTT. Its protein product is CASSGLDRGGEKPQHF.

The CDR3 DNA reads TGTGCCAGCAGCTTAGGGGCGGTGGGCAATCAGCCCCAGCATTTT. Its protein product is CASSLGAVGNQPQHF. This chain uses TRBV7-6 with TRBJ1-5; the D is unclear. V lost 1 base to trimming and J lost 2 bases, with 9 bases between them. Per germline, CDR1 SGHVS and CDR2 FNYEAQ. The CDR3 covers 15 residues.

This chain joins TRBV9 and TRBJ2-1; TRBD2 might be the D (5 bases). Germline assignment: CDR1 SGDLS and CDR2 YYNGEE. V was trimmed by 0 bases and J by 9 bases, leaving 13 bases between them. This CDR3 spans 14 amino acids. The CDR3: CASSVVPLVSEQFF. The DNA of the CDR3 is TGTGCCAGCAGCGTAGTCCCACTAGTTAGTGAGCAGTTCTTC.

This rearrangement joins TRBV6-5 to TRBJ1-3; a weak D match, TRBD1 (6 bases). CDR3 length: 15 amino acids. The V and J ends lost 6 bases and 2 bases respectively, with 14 bases between them. Germline CDR1 and CDR2: MNHEY and SVGAGI. CDR3 in DNA: TGTGCCAGCAGGCTCGGAGGGGGTGCTGGAAACACCATATATTTT. It yields the protein CASRLGGGAGNTIYF.

The chain links TRBV3-1 (or the pseudogene TRBV3-2) to TRBJ2-1, with TRBD1 identical over 7 bases. Losses at the gene ends were 4 bases for V and 6 bases for J; bases not matched to a gene: 6. In germline, CDR1 is LGHDT, CDR2 YNNKEL (reference sequence). There are 14 residues in the CDR3. CDR3 region: CASSPRQGSNEQFF. The CDR3, as DNA: TGTGCCAGCAGCCCCCGACAGGGAAGCAATGAGCAGTTCTTC.

The V and J genes are TRBV28 and TRBJ1-1; D not resolved. In germline, CDR1 is MDHEN, CDR2 SYDVKM. V lost 10 bases, J lost 0 bases, and 12 bases lay in between. This CDR3 is built from 13 residues. The CDR3 DNA is TGTGCCACCTCCGAAATCGTGAACACTGAAGCTTTCTTT. It is translated as CATSEIVNTEAFF.

V is TRBV6-5 and J is TRBJ2-1; TRBD2 is a possible D gene (5 bases). The CDR3 totals 13 residues. Trimming took off 5 bases at V and 6 bases at J, with 11 bases between the two ends. Per germline, CDR1 MNHEY and CDR2 SVGAGI. The DNA for the CDR3 is TGTGCCAGCAGTATGGGAGATATCAATGAGCAGTTCTTC. Translated, it gives CASSMGDINEQFF.

This chain joins TRBV18 and TRBJ1-1; D uncertain. V was cut by 1 base and J by 1 base, with 13 bases left in between. CDR1 is KGHSH, CDR2 LQKENI, per germline. The CDR3 has 16 amino acids. CDR3 sequence (DNA): TGTGCCAGCTCACCACGCAAGGGCGCGGCGAACACTGAAGCTTTCTTT. Amino acid sequence: CASSPRKGAANTEAFF.

The chain is built from TRBV11-3 and TRBJ2-5; TRBD1 matches 9 bases. Germline assignment: CDR1 SGHNT and CDR2 YENEEA. This CDR3 comprises 16 residues. J lost 4 bases, V lost 5 bases, and 11 bases had no gene match. The DNA for the CDR3 is TGTGCCAGCAGCCAGGGACAGGGAGGGAGCCTAGAGACCCAGTACTTC. This encodes CASSQGQGGSLETQYF.

The V and J genes are TRBV12-5 and TRBJ2-2; D may be TRBD1 or TRBD2 (7 bases each). The ends were cut back, 7 bases at V and 2 bases at J, with 29 bases in the middle. Germline V lookup: CDR1 LGHNT, CDR2 FRNRAP. This CDR3 comprises 20 residues. The CDR3 DNA sequence: TGTGCTAGTGCCCCCATAGGGGGCGGGGGCGTTCGGATCAACACCGGGGAGCTGTTTTTT. Translation: CASAPIGGGGVRINTGELFF.

Only one count was recorded for this clone. The J gene is TRBJ2-1, the V gene TRBV11-3; 8 bases map to TRBD2. This CDR3 region has 16 residues. Losses at the gene ends were 5 bases for V and 2 bases for J; bases not matched to a gene: 8. Germline V gene lookup returns CDR1 SGHNT and CDR2 YENEEA. CDR3 amino acids: CASSTPGGATYNEQFF. Here the CDR3 DNA reads TGTGCCAGCAGCACCCCCGGGGGGGCCACCTACAATGAGCAGTTCTTC.

The gene calls are TRBV15 and TRBJ2-7; D perhaps matches TRBD1 (5 bases). CDR3 length: 16 amino acids. Trimming took 0 bases from V and 0 from J, leaving 12 bases between them. Germline V lookup: CDR1 LNHNV, CDR2 YYDKDF (reference sequence). CDR3 residues: CATSRDLGLSSYEQYF. Here the CDR3 DNA reads TGTGCCACCAGCAGAGACCTGGGGCTGAGCTCCTACGAGCAGTACTTC.

J is TRBJ1-1 and V is TRBV6-2 or TRBV6-3; 9 bases fit TRBD1. This CDR3 is 15 amino acids long. CDR1 and CDR2 from the germline V gene are MNHEY and SVGEGT. J gave up 7 bases and V 6 bases, and 12 bases lay outside the gene matches. The DNA of the CDR3 is TGTGCCAGCAGCCTCGGGACAGGGTCCTTCGGTGAAGCTTTCTTT. Translation gives CASSLGTGSFGEAFF.

The genes are TRBV25-1 and TRBJ1-2; no firm D call. Germline values: CDR1 MGHDK, CDR2 SYGVNS. Trimming took 10 bases from V and 6 from J, leaving 18 bases between them. This CDR3 has 13 residues. This chain's CDR3 is CATQGQGRHGYTF. In DNA form, the CDR3 reads TGTGCCACCCAAGGTCAAGGGAGACATGGCTACACCTTC.

The chain carries TRBV30 and TRBJ1-2; a weak D match, TRBD1 (5 bases). V lost 4 bases to trimming and J lost 4 bases, with 19 bases between them. This CDR3 is built from 15 residues. Germline V gene lookup returns CDR1 GTSNPN and CDR2 SVGIG (reference sequence). The chain's CDR3 is CAWNGGRTIFYGYTF. The CDR3 region has the DNA TGTGCCTGGAATGGGGGGAGAACTATCTTCTATGGCTACACCTTC.